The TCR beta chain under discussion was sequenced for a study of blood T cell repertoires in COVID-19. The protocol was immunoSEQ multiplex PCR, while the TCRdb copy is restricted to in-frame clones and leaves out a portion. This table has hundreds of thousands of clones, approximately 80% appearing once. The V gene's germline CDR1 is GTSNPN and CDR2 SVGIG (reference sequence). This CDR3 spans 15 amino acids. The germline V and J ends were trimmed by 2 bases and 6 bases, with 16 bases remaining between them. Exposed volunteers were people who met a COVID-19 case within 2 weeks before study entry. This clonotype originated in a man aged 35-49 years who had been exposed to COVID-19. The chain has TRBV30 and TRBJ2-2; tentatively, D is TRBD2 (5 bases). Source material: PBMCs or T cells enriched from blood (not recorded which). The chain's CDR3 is CAWSRADSRSGELFF. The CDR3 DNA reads TGTGCCTGGAGTCGGGCGGACTCCAGGTCCGGGGAGCTGTTTTTT.